These 27 T cell receptor beta chains originate from one sample sequenced in a study of response to subunit inactivated influenza vaccine. Each CDR3 protein gets one entry after TCRdb re-called the RT-PCR reads with MiXCR. The table has about 570,000 distinct CDR3 sequences, roughly 12% seen once. The data were also submitted as part of a second study, on T cells expressing NK-cell markers. That source reports: TCR beta cDNA was made by 5'RACE template switching with UMIs.

Here the sequenced sample was PBMCs from blood, taken on the day of vaccination. The origin of the receptors is a man in his fifties who received an inactivated influenza vaccine.

This clonotype was picked up a small number of times. CDR3 coding DNA: TGTGCCAGTGCGGGACGGACCACCAAAAACATTCAGTACTTC. It is translated as CASAGRTTKNIQYF. The chain employs TRBV19 and TRBJ2-4; the D gene is possibly TRBD2 (6 bases). Trimming removed 8 bases from V and 2 bases from J, with 13 bases in between. CDR3 length: 14 amino acids. Germline V lookup: CDR1 LNHDA, CDR2 SQIVND (reference sequence).

This chain connects TRBV9 to TRBJ2-7, with D tentatively TRBD2 (7 bases). Germline V lookup: CDR1 SGDLS, CDR2 YYNGEE. The CDR3 is 16 residues long. V dropped 4 bases and J dropped 0 bases, with 17 bases sitting between them. CDR3 DNA: TGTGCCAGCAGCTCGAGTCCGGGGGGCCGCTCCTACGAGCAGTACTTC. Its translation: CASSSSPGGRSYEQYF.

Only a few counts were recorded for this clonotype. J is TRBJ2-1 and V is TRBV15, with a possible D match to TRBD1 (6 bases). The V gene's germline CDR1 is LNHNV and CDR2 YYDKDF (reference sequence). The CDR3 sequence is 15 residues long. Trimming removed 3 bases from V and 2 bases from J, with 11 bases in between. This chain's CDR3 is CATSRSGAAYNEQFF. CDR3 bases: TGTGCCACCAGCAGGTCAGGGGCCGCCTACAATGAGCAGTTCTTC.

This clonotype turned up a few times. The chain uses TRBV29-1 and TRBJ2-3, with TRBD2 matching 10 bases. The V gene end was trimmed by 5 bases and the J gene end by 3 bases; junction bases not matched to a gene: 8. Germline CDR1 is SQVTM and CDR2 is ANQGSEA. The CDR3 loop spans 15 amino acids. The chain's CDR3 is CSVFPIAGGTDTQYF. DNA for the CDR3: TGCAGCGTTTTCCCGATAGCGGGGGGAACAGATACGCAGTATTTT.

The table lists this clonotype with a few counts. The chain combines TRBV7-3 with TRBJ2-1; a possible D gene is TRBD1 (5 bases). This CDR3 spans 16 amino acids. The V gene lost 5 bases and the J gene lost 6 bases, with 20 bases spanning the gap. Germline-derived CDR1 and CDR2 are SGHTA and FQGTGA. CDR3 bases: TGTGCCAGCAGCCGGGCAGGGCCCTTAGATGGCAATGAGCAGTTCTTC. It translates to CASSRAGPLDGNEQFF.

The V and J genes are TRBV6-1 and TRBJ1-6; 8 bases are a match to TRBD1. The V gene end was trimmed by 7 bases and the J gene end by 4 bases; junction bases not matched to a gene: 6. The germline V gene encodes CDR1 MNHNS and CDR2 SASEGT. The CDR3 length is 15 residues. The CDR3 spells CASNPTGAYNSPLHF. The DNA for the CDR3 is TGTGCCAGCAACCCGACAGGGGCATATAATTCACCCCTCCACTTT.

This clonotype has a handful of counts. The chain combines TRBV29-1 with TRBJ2-2, with D uncertain. CDR3 size: 13 residues. Between the trimmed V and J ends, which lost 4 bases and 6 bases, there was a span of 12 bases. Germline CDR1 reads SQVTM; CDR2 reads ANQGSEA. The CDR3 DNA follows: TGCAGCGTTGTGCCGCCAGGATCCGGGGAGCTGTTTTTT. This gives the protein CSVVPPGSGELFF.

This clonotype has a handful of counts. The V gene is TRBV20-1, the J gene TRBJ2-7, with D possibly matching TRBD1 (6 bases). V lost 4 bases and J lost 3, with 16 bases in between. This CDR3 comprises 14 residues. The germline CDR1 and CDR2 sequences are DFQATT and SNEGSKA (reference sequence). CDR3 sequence reads: CSATPGGQIYEQYF. The DNA for the CDR3 is TGCAGTGCTACACCAGGCGGACAGATCTACGAGCAGTACTTC.

The V call is TRBV5-1, the J call TRBJ2-3; D possibly uses TRBD1 or TRBD2 (5 bases each). The CDR3 covers 14 residues. The V end lost 6 bases, the J end lost 4 bases, and 15 bases lay between the germline ends. CDR1 is SGHRS and CDR2 is YFSETQ in the germline V gene. CDR3 in amino acids: CASIGAHSADTQYF. In DNA, the CDR3 is TGCGCCAGCATCGGGGCCCACTCAGCAGATACGCAGTATTTT.

This clonotype was seen repeatedly, ten times or more. The genes are TRBV20-1 and TRBJ2-1; unclear D gene. Per germline, CDR1 DFQATT and CDR2 SNEGSKA (reference sequence). V lost 0 bases and J lost 15, with 12 bases in between. The length of the CDR3 is 11 residues. This chain's CDR3 is CSARERSVRFF. The DNA of the CDR3 is TGCAGTGCTAGAGAGCGGTCAGTCCGGTTCTTC.

This rearrangement joins TRBV7-2 to TRBJ1-6, with 10 nucleotides matching TRBD1. This CDR3 region has 15 residues. Trimming cost V 1 base and J 9 bases; bases outside gene matches: 3. Germline V lookup: CDR1 SGHTA, CDR2 FQGNSA. The CDR3 region has the DNA TGTGCCAGCAGCTTAGAAGGACAGGGGGGTTCACCCCTCCACTTT. Residues: CASSLEGQGGSPLHF.

The chain uses TRBV5-5 and TRBJ1-6, with TRBD1 matching 10 bases. V dropped 2 bases and J dropped 7; count of bases not matched to a gene: 3. The CDR3 spans 15 residues. Germline assignment: CDR1 SGHKS and CDR2 YYEKEE (reference sequence). This chain's CDR3 is CASSFAGQGNSPLHF. CDR3 in DNA: TGTGCCAGCAGCTTTGCGGGACAGGGGAATTCACCCCTCCACTTT.

This clonotype showed up just a few times. The chain has TRBV27 and TRBJ2-2; 8 bases match TRBD1. The CDR3 contains 14 residues. Germline V gene sequence: CDR1 MNHEY, CDR2 SMNVEV (reference sequence). V shed 1 base, J shed 7 bases, and the junction held 2 bases outside the gene matches. The DNA for the CDR3 is TGTGCCAGCAGTTTATTGGACAGGGACGGGGAGCTGTTTTTT. Translated, it gives CASSLLDRDGELFF.

This clonotype has more than one count but fewer than ten. This chain connects TRBV21-1 to TRBJ2-1; TRBD2, the table's D call, was not compared with the DNA. TRBV21-1 is an annotated pseudogene. The CDR3 contains 14 residues. Here the CDR3 DNA reads TGTGCCAGCAGCAAAGATTCTGGGCCCAATGAGCAGTTCTTC. Its translation is CASSKDSGPNEQFF.

The rearrangement uses TRBV11-2 and TRBJ2-3; possibly TRBD2 for D (5 bases). The CDR3 is 14 amino acids. The V gene's germline CDR1 is SGHAT and CDR2 FQNNGV. The CDR3 loop reads CASLPSIWRDTQYF. The CDR3, as DNA: TGTGCGAGCCTGCCTTCGATATGGAGGGATACGCAGTATTTT.

Only a few counts were recorded for this clonotype. The gene calls are TRBV10-3 and TRBJ1-5; D unclear. This CDR3 region has 13 residues. CDR1 is ENHRY, CDR2 SYGVKD, per germline. V gave up 2 bases and J gave up 9 bases, with 11 bases separating them. CDR3 sequence reads: CAISEEGAMPQHF. The CDR3, as DNA: TGTGCCATCAGTGAGGAGGGCGCGATGCCCCAGCATTTT.

This clonotype turned up a few times. V is TRBV4-1 and J is TRBJ2-2, with 9 bases lining up with TRBD1. CDR1 is MGHRA, CDR2 YSYEKL, per germline. Trimming removed 3 bases from V and 4 bases from J; junction bases left unmatched: 9. CDR3 length equals 17 residues. In nucleotides, the CDR3 is TGCGCCAGCAGCCACTTTCCTGGGACAGGGTCCACCGGGGAGCTGTTTTTT. Protein: CASSHFPGTGSTGELFF.

As regards this clonotype: A much larger clone sits a single nucleotide away, making a read error possible. The chain combines TRBV7-2 with TRBJ2-7; D is uncertain. V was pared by 1 base and J by 4 bases, with 11 bases between. The CDR3 sequence is 14 residues long. CDR1 and CDR2 (germline): SGHTA, FQGNSA. This CDR3 reads CASSLGPSDYEQYF. The DNA for the CDR3 is TGTGCCAGCAGCTTAGGTCCGAGTGATTACGAGCAGTACTTC.

This clonotype was observed a handful of times. The chain is built from TRBV6-1 and TRBJ2-1; TRBD2 agrees at 13 bases. CDR1 is MNHNS and CDR2 is SASEGT in the germline V gene. The J segment lost 7 bases and the V segment lost 6 bases, leaving 6 bases of the junction unmatched. CDR3 length: 15 amino acids. CDR3 nucleotide sequence: TGTGCCAGCAGCCTACTAGCGGGAGGGCAAAATGAGCAGTTCTTC. Its protein is CASSLLAGGQNEQFF.

V usage is TRBV11-2 and J usage is TRBJ2-7; D is unresolved. V lost 1 base, J lost 7 bases, and 11 bases lay in between. This CDR3 region has 13 residues. Germline V gene data show CDR1 as SGHAT and CDR2 as FQNNGV. The CDR3 region is CASSLVGVGEQYF. As DNA, the CDR3 is TGTGCCAGCAGCTTAGTTGGGGTGGGGGAGCAGTACTTC.

This clonotype was seen repeatedly, ten times or more. V is TRBV6-2 or TRBV6-3 and J is TRBJ2-7, with D perhaps given as TRBD1 or TRBD2 (5 bases each). Germline assignment: CDR1 MNHEY and CDR2 SVGEGT. The CDR3 has 17 residues. The V and J ends lost 0 bases and 1 base respectively, with 16 bases between them. The CDR3 spells CASSYSGTAVGSYEQYF. DNA of the CDR3: TGTGCCAGCAGTTACTCCGGGACGGCTGTCGGGTCCTACGAGCAGTACTTC.

This clonotype was detected many times. The V call is TRBV5-6, the J call TRBJ2-1; 11 bases match TRBD1. The CDR3 runs to 16 residues. Trimming took 1 base from V and 7 from J; bases not matched to a gene: 7. Per the germline V gene, CDR1 is SGHDT and CDR2 is YYEEEE. CDR3 bases: TGTGCCAGCAGCTTGTTGGGGACAGGGGGTAGGAATGAGCAGTTCTTC. Residues: CASSLLGTGGRNEQFF. Drawing the rest from reference TRBV5-6 and TRBJ2-1, the complete variable domain is DAGVTQSPTHLIKTRGQQVTLRCSPKSGHDTVSWYQQALGQGPQFIFQYYEEEERQRGNFPDRFSGHQFPNYSSELNVNALLLGDSALYLCASSLLGTGGRNEQFFGPGTRLTVL.

This chain uses TRBV4-3 with TRBJ2-7, with a possible D match to TRBD2 (6 bases). The CDR3 spans 13 residues. From germline, CDR1 is LGHNA and CDR2 YSLEER. V lost 3 bases to trimming and J lost 7 bases, with 13 bases between them. The DNA of the CDR3 is TGCGCCAGCAGCCATCTCGGGGGAGAAGAGCAGTACTTC. As protein: CASSHLGGEEQYF.

V and J are TRBV12-3 or TRBV12-4 and TRBJ2-3, with 7 bases identical to TRBD2. The CDR3 contains 15 residues. Unmatched junction bases numbered 11, after V lost 6 bases and J lost 5 bases. The CDR3 sequence: CASSPRRGVGDTQYF. Here the CDR3 DNA reads TGTGCCAGCAGCCCACGCCGGGGGGTAGGAGATACGCAGTATTTT.

V usage is TRBV7-3 and J usage is TRBJ2-1; 15 nucleotides agree with TRBD2. The germline V gene has CDR1 SGHTA and CDR2 FQGTGA. The CDR3 is made up of 16 amino acids. J lost 8 bases, V lost 6 bases, and 8 bases had no gene match. The CDR3 spells CASRQGLAGGSDEQFF. The CDR3, as DNA: TGTGCCAGCAGACAGGGACTAGCGGGAGGTTCGGATGAGCAGTTCTTC.

J is TRBJ1-3 and V is TRBV12-3 or TRBV12-4; possible D gene TRBD1, 5 bases. With 5 bases removed from V and 0 bases from J, the gap between germline ends came to 14 bases. CDR3 length equals 16 residues. CDR3 in DNA: TGTGCCAGCAGTCGCGGGGGTCGGAGCTCTGGAAACACCATATATTTT. Amino acid sequence: CASSRGGRSSGNTIYF.

In this sample, this clonotype turned up many times. The chain joins TRBV7-8 to TRBJ1-1, with TRBD1 as a possible D gene (5 bases). This CDR3 spans 14 amino acids. CDR1 is SGHVS, CDR2 FQNEAQ, per germline. V was cut by 0 bases and J by 9 bases, with 14 bases left in between. The CDR3 here is CASSLAREGLQAFF. The CDR3 nucleotides are TGTGCCAGCAGCTTAGCCAGGGAGGGACTTCAAGCTTTCTTT.